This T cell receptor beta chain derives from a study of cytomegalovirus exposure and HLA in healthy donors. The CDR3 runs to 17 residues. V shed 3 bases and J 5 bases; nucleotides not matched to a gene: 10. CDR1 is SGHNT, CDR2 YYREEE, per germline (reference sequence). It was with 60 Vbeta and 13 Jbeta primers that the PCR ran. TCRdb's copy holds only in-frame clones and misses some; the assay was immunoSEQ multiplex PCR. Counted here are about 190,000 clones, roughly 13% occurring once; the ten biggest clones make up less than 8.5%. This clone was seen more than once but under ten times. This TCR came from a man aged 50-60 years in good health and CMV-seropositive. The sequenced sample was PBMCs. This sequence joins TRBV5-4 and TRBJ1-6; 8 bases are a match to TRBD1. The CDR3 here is CASSWAQGAHNNSPLHF. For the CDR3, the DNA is TGTGCCAGCAGCTGGGCGCAGGGGGCGCATAATAATTCACCCCTCCACTTT. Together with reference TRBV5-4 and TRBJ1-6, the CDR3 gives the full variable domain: ETGVTQSPTHLIKTRGQQVTLRCSSQSGHNTVSWYQQALGQGPQFIFQYYREEENGRGNFPPRFSGLQFPNYSSELNVNALELDDSALYLCASSWAQGAHNNSPLHFGNGTRLTVT.